The clone carrying this T cell receptor (beta chain) was counted ten times or more. Assay used: immunoSEQ multiplex PCR; TCRdb lists only in-frame clones, some missing. The repertoire shows 20,000 to 25,000 clones, none seen only once; the top ten take 1.8%. The data stem from a study of T cells after posttransplantation cyclophosphamide. A marrow graft followed busulfan-fludarabine conditioning, with cyclophosphamide on days +3 and +4. V lost 3 bases and J 8 bases, leaving 20 bases between the germline ends. Germline CDR1 reads SGHVS; CDR2 reads FQNEAQ. This CDR3 is 16 amino acids long. Sample: PBMCs, taken after allogeneic stem cell transplant with posttransplant cyclophosphamide. V gene TRBV7-8 combines with J gene TRBJ2-1, with TRBD1 as a possible D gene (5 bases). The sequence derives from a male patient in his late teens or twenties who received an allogeneic stem cell transplant from a related donor, was CMV-positive, and had no GVHD. Some T cells may be graft donor cells. The CDR3 DNA is TGTGCCAGCAGCTTCAAAGACTCCCAGGGTAACGATGAGCAGTTCTTC. This gives the protein CASSFKDSQGNDEQFF.